The clone carrying this T cell receptor beta chain has ten or more counts. What it binds is not known. This specimen comes from a study of tumor-infiltrating lymphocytes in primary liver carcinoma. Trimming left V 5 bases short and J 0 bases short, with 14 bases between. The CDR3 is made up of 15 amino acids. CDR1 SGHAT and CDR2 FQNNGV come from the germline V gene. General study results and limits: Only about 8-25% of top clones spanned all five tumor regions. Tumors significantly exceeded blood in top-250-clone fraction (p = 0.039).

TCR beta cDNA was prepared out of roughly 0.45 ug total RNA by means of a constant-region primer. A slightly modified ARM-PCR protocol with three nested multiplex PCR rounds produced these TCR beta libraries. The two initial PCR rounds, approximately 10 cycles each, used TRBV1-TRBV30 forward and C-beta reverse primers. TCRdb ran MiXCR on the multiplex PCR reads and lists one entry per CDR3 protein. The top ten hold around 40% of the sample, which has about 21,000 distinct CDR3 sequences, roughly 78% seen once. Co-extraction of both nucleic acids (RNA and DNA) used about 18-31 mg of unsorted bulk tissue. Each tumor was sampled at four poles and its centre. Viable tumor cell content exceeded 80% in every tumor sample.

The chain is built from TRBV11-2 and TRBJ2-7; possible D gene TRBD2, 7 bases. Sequencing used liver tumor tissue from sampling region 1. Subset in this sample: tumor region T1, superior pole. This TCR came from a man aged 35 to 55 with primary liver carcinoma and hepatitis B virus infection. The CDR3: CASSPRGASSYEQYF. The CDR3 DNA sequence: TGTGCCAGCAGCCCCCGGGGGGCGAGCTCCTACGAGCAGTACTTC.